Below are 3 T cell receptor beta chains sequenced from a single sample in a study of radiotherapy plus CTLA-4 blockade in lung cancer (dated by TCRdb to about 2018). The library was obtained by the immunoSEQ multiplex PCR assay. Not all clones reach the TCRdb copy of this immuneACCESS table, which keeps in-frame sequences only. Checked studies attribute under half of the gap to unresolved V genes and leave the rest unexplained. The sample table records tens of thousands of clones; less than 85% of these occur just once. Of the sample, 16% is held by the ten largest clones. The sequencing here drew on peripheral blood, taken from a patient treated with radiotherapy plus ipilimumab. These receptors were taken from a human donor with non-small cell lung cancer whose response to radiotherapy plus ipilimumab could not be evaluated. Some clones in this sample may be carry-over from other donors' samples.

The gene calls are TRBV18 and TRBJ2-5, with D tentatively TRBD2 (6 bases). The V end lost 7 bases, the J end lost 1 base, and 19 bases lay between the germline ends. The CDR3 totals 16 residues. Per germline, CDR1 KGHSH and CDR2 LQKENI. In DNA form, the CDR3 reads TGTGCCAGCTGGAATGTACCGGGACTTAGCCAAGAGACCCAGTACTTC. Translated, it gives CASWNVPGLSQETQYF.

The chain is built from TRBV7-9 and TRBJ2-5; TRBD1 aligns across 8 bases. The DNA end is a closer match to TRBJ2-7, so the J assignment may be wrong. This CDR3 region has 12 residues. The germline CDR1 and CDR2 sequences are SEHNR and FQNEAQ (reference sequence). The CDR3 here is CASSPTGVEQYF. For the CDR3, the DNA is TGTGCCAGCAGCCCGACAGGGGTCGAGCAGTACTTC.

This CDR3 is CASSSRDLNTGELFF. DNA for the CDR3: TGTGCCAGCAGCTCGCGAGACTTGAACACCGGGGAGCTGTTTTTT. This chain joins TRBV7-9 and TRBJ2-2; D remains unclear. The CDR3 has 15 residues. The ends were cut back, 4 bases at V and 1 base at J, with 10 bases in the middle. Germline-derived CDR1 and CDR2 are SEHNR and FQNEAQ (reference sequence).